The 25 T cell receptor beta chains given below trace back to one sample, sequenced in a study of post-analysis software for immune sequencing data. Libraries were made from TCR beta cDNA, and they carried unique molecular identifiers. TCRdb itself ran the PCR reads through MiXCR, one entry per CDR3 protein. The sample includes hundreds of thousands of distinct CDR3 sequences, roughly 50% seen only once; the top ten take 4.6%. Study conclusions and caveats: Relative to controls, patients had a handful of TRBV segments at higher frequency, with TRBV5-6, TRBV5-1 and TRBV20-1 among these.

The antigens of these receptors remain unknown. The sample taken for sequencing was blood. All receptors derive from a girl between 10 and 17 years old with multiple sclerosis.

The rearrangement links TRBV18 to TRBJ1-2; no definite D call. This CDR3 region has 14 residues. Trimming removed 7 bases from V and 4 bases from J, with 16 bases in between. The V gene's germline CDR1 is KGHSH and CDR2 LQKENI. This CDR3 reads CASFPGWPSYGYTF. The CDR3 DNA reads as TGTGCCAGCTTCCCCGGCTGGCCAAGCTATGGCTACACCTTC.

This clonotype was detected once. This sequence joins TRBV20-1 and TRBJ2-7, with 11 nucleotides matching TRBD1. Trimming cost V 5 bases and J 6 bases; bases outside gene matches: 6. CDR1 and CDR2 from the germline V gene are DFQATT and SNEGSKA (reference sequence). The CDR3 loop spans 13 amino acids. CDR3 sequence reads: CSAPGTGGFEQYF. The CDR3 DNA reads as TGCAGTGCTCCCGGGACAGGGGGGTTCGAGCAGTACTTC.

The chain combines TRBV29-1 with TRBJ2-7; D perhaps matches TRBD1 (5 bases). CDR3 size: 14 residues. V was trimmed by 7 bases and J by 0 bases, leaving 16 bases between them. The V gene's germline CDR1 is SQVTM and CDR2 ANQGSEA. CDR3 coding DNA: TGCAGCGCCCTGGACACCTCAAACTCCTACGAGCAGTACTTC. Translated, it gives CSALDTSNSYEQYF.

J is TRBJ2-7 and V is TRBV20-1; D possibly matches TRBD1 or TRBD2 (5 bases each). The CDR3 consists of 14 residues. V lost 6 bases to trimming and J lost 2 bases, with 17 bases between them. Germline V gene sequence: CDR1 DFQATT, CDR2 SNEGSKA (reference sequence). The CDR3: CSALHGADAYEQYF. DNA for the CDR3: TGCAGTGCCCTACACGGGGCGGACGCCTACGAGCAGTACTTC.

The V call is TRBV6-6, the J call TRBJ1-5, with D possibly being TRBD1 (6 bases). V lost 2 bases and J lost 5, with 13 bases in between. The CDR3 spans 15 residues. Germline V gene data show CDR1 as MNHNY and CDR2 as SVGAGI (reference sequence). DNA for the CDR3: TGTGCCAGCAGTTACGCGGGGGGCGATCATCAGCCCCAGCATTTT. Its protein product is CASSYAGGDHQPQHF.

This chain uses TRBV15 with TRBJ2-1; D might be TRBD2 (5 bases). Germline values: CDR1 LNHNV, CDR2 YYDKDF (reference sequence). This CDR3 has 18 residues. V dropped 0 bases and J dropped 7 bases, with 22 bases sitting between them. CDR3 sequence: CATSRDSIGVSLGNEQFF. The CDR3 bases are TGTGCCACCAGCAGAGATAGTATCGGGGTTTCCCTTGGTAATGAGCAGTTCTTC.

This chain connects TRBV6-1 to TRBJ2-5, with 7 positions matching TRBD1. The CDR3 runs to 14 residues. The ends lost 2 bases at V and 3 bases at J; junction bases unmatched: 3. Germline V gene data show CDR1 as MNHNS and CDR2 as SASEGT. CDR3 nucleotide sequence: TGTGCCAGCAGTGAAAGCCAGGGGGAAGAGACCCAGTACTTC. Protein sequence: CASSESQGEETQYF.

The chain recombines TRBV9 with TRBJ2-3, with a tentative D call TRBD2 (6 bases). The germline V and J ends were trimmed by 0 bases and 4 bases, with 18 bases remaining between them. The CDR3 spans 17 residues. Germline CDR1 is SGDLS and CDR2 is YYNGEE. CDR3 sequence (DNA): TGTGCCAGCAGCGTAGTCGCAACTAGCACCGGGGCAGATACGCAGTATTTT. Its protein is CASSVVATSTGADTQYF.

The CDR3 sequence: CASSYNGRGDTQYF. The CDR3, as DNA: TGTGCCAGCAGTTATAACGGGAGGGGAGATACGCAGTATTTT. The chain couples TRBV12-3 or TRBV12-4 to TRBJ2-3, with TRBD2 matching 8 bases. CDR3 size: 14 residues. J gave up 5 bases and V 4 bases, and 5 bases lay outside the gene matches.

The rearrangement uses TRBV27 and TRBJ1-4; weak D call: TRBD1 (6 bases). The CDR3 runs to 13 residues. Germline CDR1 is MNHEY and CDR2 is SMNVEV (reference sequence). The V and J ends lost 5 bases and 7 bases respectively, with 11 bases between them. The CDR3 coding sequence is TGTGCCAGCAGTGGAGGACAGCTTGAAAAACTGTTTTTT. It is translated as CASSGGQLEKLFF.

In this sample, this clonotype turned up a few times. This chain links TRBV3-1 with TRBJ1-2; D is possibly TRBD1 (6 bases). The CDR3 has 15 residues. Between the trimmed V and J ends, which lost 4 bases and 8 bases, there was a span of 20 bases. Looked up from germline, CDR1 is LGHDT and CDR2 is YNNKEL (reference sequence). The CDR3: CASSPYLGGRQGYTF. The CDR3 DNA is TGTGCCAGCAGCCCCTACTTGGGGGGGCGCCAGGGCTACACCTTC.

In this sample, this clonotype turned up a few times. This chain joins TRBV29-1 and TRBJ2-1; 8 bases agree with TRBD2. The CDR3 sequence is 15 residues long. The germline CDR1 and CDR2 sequences are SQVTM and ANQGSEA. V gave up 3 bases and J gave up 6 bases; unmatched junction bases: 10. CDR3 DNA sequence: TGCAGCGTTGAGGAACGGGAGGGCTCGGGCAATGAGCAGTTCTTC. Its protein is CSVEEREGSGNEQFF.

The chain has TRBV7-9 and TRBJ1-2; D remains unclear. CDR1 and CDR2 from the germline V gene are SEHNR and FQNEAQ (reference sequence). This CDR3 spans 14 amino acids. Deletions cut 3 bases from V and 0 bases from J, with 8 bases between. The CDR3 region has the DNA TGTGCCAGCAGCTTCTCCCCAGCTAACTATGGCTACACCTTC. Translated, it gives CASSFSPANYGYTF. Full variable domain (missing parts from reference TRBV7-9 and TRBJ1-2): DTGVSQNPRHKITKRGQNVTFRCDPISEHNRLYWYRQTLGQGPEFLTYFQNEAQLEKSRLLSDRFSAERPKGSFSTLEIQRTEQGDSAMYLCASSFSPANYGYTFGSGTRLTVV.

The V and J genes are TRBV5-1 and TRBJ2-1; 7 nucleotides match TRBD1. CDR1 and CDR2 from the germline V gene are SGHRS and YFSETQ. The V segment lost 8 bases and the J segment 4 bases; nucleotides outside the gene matches: 3. The CDR3 covers 12 residues. The CDR3 loop reads CASSGQYNEQFF. As DNA, the CDR3 is TGCGCCAGTTCGGGACAGTACAATGAGCAGTTCTTC.

This rearrangement joins TRBV20-1 to TRBJ2-1; tentatively, D is TRBD2 (5 bases). This CDR3 comprises 15 residues. Trimming pared 0 bases from V and 7 bases from J, leaving 16 bases between. The germline CDR1 and CDR2 sequences are DFQATT and SNEGSKA (reference sequence). In DNA, the CDR3 is TGCAGTGCTAGAGATCAACGAACCTCGGGGAATGAGCAGTTCTTC. It encodes CSARDQRTSGNEQFF.

The genes are TRBV29-1 and TRBJ2-3; D gene uncertain. The germline gives CDR1 SQVTM, CDR2 ANQGSEA. This CDR3 is built from 12 residues. V lost 3 bases, J lost 0 bases, and 4 bases lay in between. The CDR3 protein is CSVETSTDTQYF. CDR3 DNA sequence: TGCAGCGTTGAGACGAGCACAGATACGCAGTATTTT.

The rearrangement links TRBV7-9 to TRBJ2-5; a possible D gene is TRBD2 (5 bases). Gene TRBJ2-7 matches the end of the DNA better, so the J call may be wrong. Per the germline V gene, CDR1 is SEHNR and CDR2 is FQNEAQ (reference sequence). The CDR3 contains 15 residues. CDR3 sequence reads: CASSLGGEGFYEQYF. The CDR3, as DNA: TGTGCCAGCAGCTTAGGCGGCGAGGGTTTCTACGAGCAGTACTTC.

This clonotype was counted between two and nine times. This chain uses TRBV12-3 or TRBV12-4 with TRBJ2-7; 13 bases are shared with TRBD2. The length of the CDR3 is 16 residues. V lost 4 bases and J lost 0; bases outside the gene matches: 3. CDR3 bases: TGTGCCAGCAGTTCAAGGACTAGCGGGAGCTCCTACGAGCAGTACTTC. Protein: CASSSRTSGSSYEQYF.

This clonotype was seen once. The chain has TRBV2 and TRBJ2-6; TRBD2 might be the D (6 bases). Germline CDR1 SNHLY, CDR2 FYNNEI. The CDR3 has 16 amino acids. Trimming left V 3 bases short and J 2 bases short, with 11 bases between. CDR3 nucleotide sequence: TGTGCCAGCAGTGACCGACCGGGAGCTGGGGCCAACGTCCTGACTTTC. Protein: CASSDRPGAGANVLTF. Filled out from reference TRBV2 and TRBJ2-6, the complete variable domain reads EPEVTQTPSHQVTQMGQEVILRCVPISNHLYFYWYRQILGQKVEFLVSFYNNEISEKSEIFDDQFSVERPDGSNFTLKIRSTKLEDSAMYFCASSDRPGAGANVLTFGAGSRLTVL.

This clonotype showed up just a few times. The rearrangement uses TRBV29-1 and TRBJ2-7, with D maybe TRBD1 (6 bases). The V gene's germline CDR1 is SQVTM and CDR2 ANQGSEA. CDR3 size: 12 residues. Trimming stripped 8 bases from V and 4 bases from J, with 15 bases between. The CDR3 spells CSPRDTKYEQYF. The CDR3 DNA is TGCAGCCCCCGGGACACCAAGTACGAGCAGTACTTC.

The rearrangement uses TRBV2 and TRBJ1-2, with a tentative D call TRBD1 (5 bases). The CDR3 is 12 residues long. Germline CDR1 reads SNHLY; CDR2 reads FYNNEI. Trimming shortened V by 8 bases and J by 7 bases, and 14 bases separated the two germline ends. CDR3 sequence: CASSQGYGGYTF. CDR3 DNA sequence: TGTGCCAGCTCCCAGGGATACGGTGGCTACACCTTC.

The J gene is TRBJ2-4, the V gene TRBV29-1; a possible D gene is TRBD1 (6 bases). The V gene's germline CDR1 is SQVTM and CDR2 ANQGSEA. V was cut by 5 bases and J by 7 bases, with 24 bases left in between. The CDR3 length is 16 residues. The CDR3 nucleotides read TGCAGCGTTCTCGGAAGTCAGGGGCTCCCAGGCAACATTCAGTACTTC. Amino acids: CSVLGSQGLPGNIQYF. Together with reference TRBV29-1 and TRBJ2-4, the CDR3 gives the full variable domain: SAVISQKPSRDICQRGTSLTIQCQVDSQVTMMFWYRQQPGQSLTLIATANQGSEATYESGFVIDKFPISRPNLTFSTLTVSNMSPEDSSIYLCSVLGSQGLPGNIQYFGAGTRLSVL.

The DNA of the CDR3 is TGTGCCAGCAGGTGGGGGACAGATCGCCAAGAGACCCAGTACTTC. Translating it yields CASRWGTDRQETQYF. The chain is built from TRBV6-1 and TRBJ2-5, with 7 nucleotides matching TRBD1. The CDR3 covers 15 residues. Germline V CDR1 and CDR2: MNHNS, SASEGT. The V gene end was trimmed by 6 bases and the J gene end by 1 base; junction bases not matched to a gene: 8.

The chain uses TRBV5-1 and TRBJ2-3; maybe TRBD2 (6 bases). Per the germline V gene, CDR1 is SGHRS and CDR2 is YFSETQ. The germline V and J ends were trimmed by 0 bases and 2 bases, with 10 bases remaining between them. CDR3 length: 15 residues. The chain's CDR3 is CASSLAAGNTDTQYF. CDR3 DNA sequence: TGCGCCAGCAGCTTGGCCGCGGGGAACACAGATACGCAGTATTTT.

The rearrangement uses TRBV20-1 and TRBJ2-1; TRBD1 might be the D (6 bases). V lost 2 bases, J lost 2 bases, and 10 bases lay in between. There are 14 residues in the CDR3. Germline values: CDR1 DFQATT, CDR2 SNEGSKA (reference sequence). The CDR3 reads CSARIRTAYNEQFF. CDR3 nucleotides: TGCAGTGCTAGAATCCGGACAGCCTACAATGAGCAGTTCTTC.